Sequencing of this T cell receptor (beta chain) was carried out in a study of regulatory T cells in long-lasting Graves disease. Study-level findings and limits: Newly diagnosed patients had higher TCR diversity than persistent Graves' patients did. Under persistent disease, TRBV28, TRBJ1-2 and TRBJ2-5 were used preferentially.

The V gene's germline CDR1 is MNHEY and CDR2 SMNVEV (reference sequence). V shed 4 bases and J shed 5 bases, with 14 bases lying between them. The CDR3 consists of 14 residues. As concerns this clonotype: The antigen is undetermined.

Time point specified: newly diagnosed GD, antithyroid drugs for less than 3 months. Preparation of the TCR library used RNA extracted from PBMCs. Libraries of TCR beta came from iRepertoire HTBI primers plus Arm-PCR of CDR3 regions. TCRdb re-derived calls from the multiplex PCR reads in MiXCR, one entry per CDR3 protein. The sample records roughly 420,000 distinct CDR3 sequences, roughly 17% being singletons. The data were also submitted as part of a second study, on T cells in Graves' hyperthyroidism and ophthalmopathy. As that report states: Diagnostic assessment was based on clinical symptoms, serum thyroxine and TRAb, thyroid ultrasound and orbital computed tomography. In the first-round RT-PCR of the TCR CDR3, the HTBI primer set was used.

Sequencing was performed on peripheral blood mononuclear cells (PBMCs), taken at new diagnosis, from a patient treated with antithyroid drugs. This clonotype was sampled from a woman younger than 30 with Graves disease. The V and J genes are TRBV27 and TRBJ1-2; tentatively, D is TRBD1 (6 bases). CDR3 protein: CASSSPRRGYGYTF. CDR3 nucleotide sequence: TGTGCCAGCAGTTCGCCTAGGAGGGGGTATGGCTACACCTTC.